This TCR beta chain was recovered during a study of T cell repertoires in cytomegalovirus infection. This CDR3 is 12 amino acids long. Trimming removed 8 bases from V and 11 bases from J, with 18 bases in between. Germline CDR1 is MDHEN and CDR2 is SYDVKM. This clonotype was found a few times. Antigen unknown. TCRdb analysed the reads with MiXCR anew, one entry per CDR3 protein. The sample has hundreds of thousands of distinct CDR3 sequences, roughly a third seen once. The clonotype comes from a human donor in good health (CMV status not recorded). Some clones in this sample may be carry-over from other donors' samples. The chain links TRBV28 to TRBJ1-1; no firm D call. Source: cultured PBMCs, taken from culture after CMV antigen stimulation. The CDR3 is CASVEGSLRAFF. DNA for the CDR3: TGTGCCAGCGTGGAAGGATCGCTAAGGGCTTTCTTT.